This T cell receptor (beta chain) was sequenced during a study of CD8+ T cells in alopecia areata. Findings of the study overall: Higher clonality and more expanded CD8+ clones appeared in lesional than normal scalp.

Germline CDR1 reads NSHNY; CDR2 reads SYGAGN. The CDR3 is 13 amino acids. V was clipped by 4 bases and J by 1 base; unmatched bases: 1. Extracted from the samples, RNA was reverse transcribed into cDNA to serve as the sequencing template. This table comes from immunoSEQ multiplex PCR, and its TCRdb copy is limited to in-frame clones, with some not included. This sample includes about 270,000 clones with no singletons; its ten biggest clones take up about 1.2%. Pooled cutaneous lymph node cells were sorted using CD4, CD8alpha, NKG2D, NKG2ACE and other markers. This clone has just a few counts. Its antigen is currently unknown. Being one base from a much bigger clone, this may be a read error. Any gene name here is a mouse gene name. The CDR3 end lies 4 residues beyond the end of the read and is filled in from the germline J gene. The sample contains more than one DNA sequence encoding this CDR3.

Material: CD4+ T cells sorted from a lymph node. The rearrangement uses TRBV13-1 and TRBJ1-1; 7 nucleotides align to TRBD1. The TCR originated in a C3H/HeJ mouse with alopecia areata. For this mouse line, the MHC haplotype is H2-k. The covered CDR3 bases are TGTGCCAGCAGTCGGGACAGAAACACA. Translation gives CASSRDRNT. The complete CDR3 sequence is CASSRDRNTEVFF.